The source of this TCR beta chain is a study of shared clonotypes between healthy human individuals (dated by TCRdb to 2020 to 2022). Study-level background: The cohort comprised a couple of women and three men aged 18 to 49 years. For each donor, CD4 naive and CD4 memory were each run on three plates, CD8 naive on two plates, and CD8 memory on one plate. To estimate repertoire size and how much clonotypes are shared between individuals, the study performed deep sequencing of blood TCR repertoires from 4 to 6 healthy adults. Libraries were prepared and TCR repertoires were sequenced by different laboratories using diverse techniques, in order to increase sequencing depth and limit assay-specific biases. Between about 0.85 and 8.9 billion PBMCs per donor were obtained by leukapheresis.

Reading from cysteine to phenylalanine, the CDR3 counts 14 amino acids. Only the CDR3 part of the read is kept: 42 bases, read in frame from the first base. As encoded in the germline V gene, CDR1 is MGHRA while CDR2 is YSYEKL. The junction carries 8 bases between V and J, which are trimmed by 1 base and 4 bases respectively. As regards this clone: The antigen it binds to is not known. It has no much larger one-base neighbor in the sample; base qualities were not kept. Other DNA sequences of this sample code for an identical CDR3.

Using the deep immunoSEQ assay, multiplex PCR amplified TCR CDR3 regions from genomic DNA. Genomic DNA extracted from each cell subset was distributed evenly over all wells of several immunoSEQ 96-well plates, and each plate served as one replicate. For sorted subsets, about 200 ng genomic DNA, equal to approximately 30,000 T cell genomes, was loaded into each replicate PCR. The purified libraries were quantified using a Qubit 3.0 fluorometer, sized with a Bioanalyzer 2100, and then quantified again using the KAPA Library Quantification kit. A separate single-read 150-cycle Illumina NextSeq 550 flow cell was used to sequence each immunoSEQ 96-well plate. Per the source publication's procedure: Because the immunoSEQ output included only junctional sequences and no quality scores, the filtering could not be the same as the filtering used for full-length reads. To assign V/J genes and CDR3, sequences were annotated using PyIR, a Python wrapper for IgBLAST v1.9, with IMGT germline references. Reads with weak V/J assignments (E-value above 1e-6), missing CDR3, stop codons, out-of-frame junctions, or ambiguous translated residues were removed. V3J clonotypes were defined as sequences sharing an identical inferred V gene, J gene, and CDR3 amino acid sequence. Percentage overlap between repertoires was calculated by dividing the number of shared unique clonotypes by the size of the smaller repertoire. RTK rarefaction, the Chao1 estimator, and Recon v2.1 estimates of unobserved clonotypes were used to assess repertoire richness. Generation probabilities were computed with OLGA for all TCRbeta clonotypes obtained by the gDNA method from several donors. TCRdb retrieved this table from immuneACCESS and kept in-frame rearrangements only. Not all clones are present; in checked studies, unresolved V genes account for under half, and no reason is known for the remainder. V, J and clone size are taken as reported in that table, and D and trimming were inferred from the DNA itself. The sample contains roughly 570,000 clones, 95% to 98% of them found a single time. 0.3% of the sample is taken by the ten largest.

For the CD8 naive samples, CD45RO-negative cells were positively selected for CCR7, yielding a CD45RA+CCR7+ population from which TemRA cells were excluded. Donors were healthy HIV-negative adults with no recently reported acute infections or vaccinations. Only Caucasian adults living in Nashville, Tennessee, USA were represented among the donors. After blood collection by leukapheresis, PBMCs were isolated using Ficoll-Histopaque density gradient centrifugation and then cryopreserved in the vapor phase of liquid nitrogen. Analytical flow cytometry was used to check the purity and quantity of each magnetically sorted T cell population. Each sorted fraction had its genomic DNA isolated and then quantified by UV absorbance on a Nanodrop 2000c. Beyond this particular receptor, the publication reports: Sharing across a few donors was observed for approximately 5% of naive CD4, around 3.5% of naive CD8, about 2.3% of memory CD4, and roughly 0.4% of memory CD8 clonotypes. Rarefaction of sorted-subset datasets indicated incomplete sequencing despite the large sequencing depth. Sampling was restricted to blood, and TCR repertoires in tissue are likely to differ from TCR repertoires in blood. Naive subsets generally had larger estimated clonotype richness than memory subsets did. Because the study included a small number of donors, the genetic and exposure-history diversity represented was limited. Based on pairwise subsampling, the degree of clonotype sharing among donors was expected to be affected by sequencing depth. Compared with non-shared clonotypes, clonotypes shared by all four sorted-subset donors had higher generation probabilities.

The receptor comes from a young man in good health. Rearrangement joined TRBV4-1 to TRBJ1-3; the D gene identity is not certain. Source material: naive CD8+ T cells sorted from blood. The cell subset or site label for this specimen denotes: CD45RA+CCR7+. The CDR3 here reads CASSQGGTGNTIYF. The DNA is as follows: TGCGCCAGCAGCCAAGGGGGTACCGGAAACACCATATATTTT.